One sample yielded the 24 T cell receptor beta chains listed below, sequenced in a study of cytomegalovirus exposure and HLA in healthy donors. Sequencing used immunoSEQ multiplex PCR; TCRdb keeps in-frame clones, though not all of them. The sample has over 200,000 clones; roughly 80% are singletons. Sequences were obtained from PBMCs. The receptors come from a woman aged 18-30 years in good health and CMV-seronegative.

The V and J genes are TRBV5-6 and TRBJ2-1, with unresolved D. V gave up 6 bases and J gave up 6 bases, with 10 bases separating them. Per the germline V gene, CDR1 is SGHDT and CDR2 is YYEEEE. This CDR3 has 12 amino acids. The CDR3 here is CASTRSPNEQFF. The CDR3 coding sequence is TGTGCCAGCACAAGGAGTCCCAATGAGCAGTTCTTC.

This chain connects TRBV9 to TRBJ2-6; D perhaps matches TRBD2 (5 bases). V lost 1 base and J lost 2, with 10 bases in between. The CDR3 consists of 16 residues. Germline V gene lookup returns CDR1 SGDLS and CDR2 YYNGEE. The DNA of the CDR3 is TGTGCCAGCAGCGTAATTTCTAGCCCTGGGGCCAACGTCCTGACTTTC. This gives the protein CASSVISSPGANVLTF.

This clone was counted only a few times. CDR3 sequence (DNA): TGTGCCAGTAGAACCGGACGGGCGAACACTGAAGCTTTCTTT. Translating it yields CASRTGRANTEAFF. This chain links TRBV19 with TRBJ1-1; D is unclear. The V and J ends lost 6 bases and 1 base respectively, with 12 bases between them. The CDR3 covers 14 residues. Germline-derived CDR1 and CDR2 are LNHDA and SQIVND (reference sequence).

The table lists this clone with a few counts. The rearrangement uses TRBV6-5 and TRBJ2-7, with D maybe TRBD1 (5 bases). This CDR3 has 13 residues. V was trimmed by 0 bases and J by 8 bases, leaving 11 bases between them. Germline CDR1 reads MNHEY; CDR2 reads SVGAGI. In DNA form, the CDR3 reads TGTGCCAGCAGTTACTCGATAGCAGGGCAGCAGTACTTC. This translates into CASSYSIAGQQYF.

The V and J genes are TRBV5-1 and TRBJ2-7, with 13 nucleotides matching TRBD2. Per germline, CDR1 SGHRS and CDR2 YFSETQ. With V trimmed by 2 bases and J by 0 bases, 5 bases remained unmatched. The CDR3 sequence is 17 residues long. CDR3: CASSLRTSGSRSYEQYF. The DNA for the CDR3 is TGCGCCAGCAGCTTAAGGACTAGCGGGAGTCGCTCCTACGAGCAGTACTTC.

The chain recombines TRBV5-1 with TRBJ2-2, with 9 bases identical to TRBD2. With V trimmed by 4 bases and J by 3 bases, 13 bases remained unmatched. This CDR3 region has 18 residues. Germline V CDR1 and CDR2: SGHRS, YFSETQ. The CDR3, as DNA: TGCGCCAGCAGCCCTCGCCCGATTAGCGGGAGTTACACCGGGGAGCTGTTTTTT. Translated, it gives CASSPRPISGSYTGELFF.

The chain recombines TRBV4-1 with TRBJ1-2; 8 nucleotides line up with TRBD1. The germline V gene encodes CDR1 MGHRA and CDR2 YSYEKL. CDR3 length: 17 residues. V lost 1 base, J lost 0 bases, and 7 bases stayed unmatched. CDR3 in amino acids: CASSQGDRQPTNYGYTF. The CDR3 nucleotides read TGCGCCAGCAGCCAAGGGGACAGGCAGCCTACTAACTATGGCTACACCTTC.

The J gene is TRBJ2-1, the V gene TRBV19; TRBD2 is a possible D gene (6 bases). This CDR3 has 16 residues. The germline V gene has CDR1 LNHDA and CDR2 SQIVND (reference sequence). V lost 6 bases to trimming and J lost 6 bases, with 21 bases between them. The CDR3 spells CASSPALGYGGNEQFF. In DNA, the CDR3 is TGTGCCAGTAGCCCCGCTCTGGGGTACGGGGGCAATGAGCAGTTCTTC.

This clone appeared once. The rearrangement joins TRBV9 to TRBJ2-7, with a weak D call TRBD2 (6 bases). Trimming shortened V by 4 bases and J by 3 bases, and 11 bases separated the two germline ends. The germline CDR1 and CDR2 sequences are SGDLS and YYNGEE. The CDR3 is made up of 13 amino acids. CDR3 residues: CASSQGGNYEQYF. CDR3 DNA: TGTGCCAGCAGCCAGGGAGGAAACTACGAGCAGTACTTC.

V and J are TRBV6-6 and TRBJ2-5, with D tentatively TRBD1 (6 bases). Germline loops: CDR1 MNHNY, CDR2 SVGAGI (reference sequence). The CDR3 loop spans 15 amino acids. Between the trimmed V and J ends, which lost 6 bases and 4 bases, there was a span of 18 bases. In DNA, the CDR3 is TGTGCCAGCAGACTGGGCTCTCAGGGGAGAGAGACCCAGTACTTC. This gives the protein CASRLGSQGRETQYF.

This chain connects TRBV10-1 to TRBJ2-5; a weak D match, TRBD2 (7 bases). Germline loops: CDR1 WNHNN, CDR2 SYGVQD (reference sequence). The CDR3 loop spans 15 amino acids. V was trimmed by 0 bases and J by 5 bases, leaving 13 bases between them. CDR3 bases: TGCGCCAGCAGTGAGTCGCTGGGCGGGGGCGAGACCCAGTACTTC. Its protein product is CASSESLGGGETQYF.

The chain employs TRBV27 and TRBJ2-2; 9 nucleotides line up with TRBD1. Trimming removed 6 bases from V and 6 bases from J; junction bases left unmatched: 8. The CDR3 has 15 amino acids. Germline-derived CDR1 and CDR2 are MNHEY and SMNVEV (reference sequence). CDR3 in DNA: TGTGCCAGCAGGACCGGGACAGGGAGATCCGGGGAGCTGTTTTTT. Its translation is CASRTGTGRSGELFF.

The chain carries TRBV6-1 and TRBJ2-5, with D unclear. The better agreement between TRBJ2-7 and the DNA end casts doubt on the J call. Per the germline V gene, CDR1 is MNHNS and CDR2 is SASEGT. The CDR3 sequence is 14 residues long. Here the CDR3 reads CASSEAGEAYEQYF. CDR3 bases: TGTGCCAGCAGTGAAGCTGGCGAAGCCTACGAGCAGTACTTC.

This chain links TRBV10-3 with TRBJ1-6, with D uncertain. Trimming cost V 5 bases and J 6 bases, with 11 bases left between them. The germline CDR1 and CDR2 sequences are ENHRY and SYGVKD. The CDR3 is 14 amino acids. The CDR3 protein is CAISREDRNSPLHF. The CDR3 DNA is TGTGCCATCAGTAGAGAAGACCGTAATTCACCCCTCCACTTT.

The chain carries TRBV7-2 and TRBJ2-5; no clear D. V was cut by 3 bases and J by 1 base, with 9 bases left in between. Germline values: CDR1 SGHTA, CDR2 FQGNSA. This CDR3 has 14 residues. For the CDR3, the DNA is TGTGCCAGCAGCTTTGACGCGTCCCAAGAGACCCAGTACTTC. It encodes CASSFDASQETQYF.

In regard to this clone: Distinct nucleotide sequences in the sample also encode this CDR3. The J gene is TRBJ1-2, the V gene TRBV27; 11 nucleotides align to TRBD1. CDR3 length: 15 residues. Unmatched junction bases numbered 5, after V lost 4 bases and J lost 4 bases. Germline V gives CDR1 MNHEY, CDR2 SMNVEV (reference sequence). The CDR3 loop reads CASSSGQGAVYGYTF. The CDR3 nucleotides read TGTGCCAGCAGTTCTGGACAGGGGGCGGTCTATGGCTACACCTTC.

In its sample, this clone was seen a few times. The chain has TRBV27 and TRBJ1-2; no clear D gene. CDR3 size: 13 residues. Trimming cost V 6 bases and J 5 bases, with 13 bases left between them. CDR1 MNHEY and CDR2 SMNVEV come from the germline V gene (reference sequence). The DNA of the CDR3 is TGTGCCAGCAGCCTAAGGAGCACTTATGGCTACACCTTC. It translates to CASSLRSTYGYTF.

DNA of the CDR3: TGTGCGGAGCATCGGGGGGAGGGGGATACGCAGTATTTT. It codes for CAEHRGEGDTQYF. The chain employs TRBV6-1 and TRBJ2-3, with TRBD2 identical over 7 bases. The germline gives CDR1 MNHNS, CDR2 SASEGT. This CDR3 is built from 13 residues.

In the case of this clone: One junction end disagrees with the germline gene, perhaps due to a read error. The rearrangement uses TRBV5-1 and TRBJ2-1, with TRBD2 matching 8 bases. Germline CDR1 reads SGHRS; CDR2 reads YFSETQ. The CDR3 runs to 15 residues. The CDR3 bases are TGCGCCAGCAGCTTGGTCGGACTAGCCTACCATGAGCAGTTCTTC. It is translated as CASSLVGLAYHEQFF. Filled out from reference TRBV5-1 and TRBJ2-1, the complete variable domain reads KAGVTQTPRYLIKTRGQQVTLSCSPISGHRSVSWYQQTPGQGLQFLFEYFSETQRNKGNFPGRFSGRQFSNSRSEMNVSTLELGDSALYLCASSLVGLAYHEQFFGPGTRLTVL.

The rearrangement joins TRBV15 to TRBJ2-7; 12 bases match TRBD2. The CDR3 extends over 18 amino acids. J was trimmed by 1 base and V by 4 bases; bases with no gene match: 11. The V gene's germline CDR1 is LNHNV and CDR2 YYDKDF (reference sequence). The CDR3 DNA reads TGTGCCACCAGCACAACATCTCCGACTAGCGGGGGTTCCTACGAGCAGTACTTC. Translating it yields CATSTTSPTSGGSYEQYF.

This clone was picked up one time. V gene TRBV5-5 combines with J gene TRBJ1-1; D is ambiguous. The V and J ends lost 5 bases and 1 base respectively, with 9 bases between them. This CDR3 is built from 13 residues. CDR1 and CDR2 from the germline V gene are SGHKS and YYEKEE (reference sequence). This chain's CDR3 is CASRGFTNTEAFF. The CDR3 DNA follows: TGTGCCAGCAGAGGTTTTACGAACACTGAAGCTTTCTTT.

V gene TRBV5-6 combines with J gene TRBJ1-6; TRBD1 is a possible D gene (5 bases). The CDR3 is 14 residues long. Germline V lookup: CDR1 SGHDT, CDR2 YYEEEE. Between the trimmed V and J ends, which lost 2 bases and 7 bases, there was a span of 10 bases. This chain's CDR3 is CASSFWGGNSPLHF. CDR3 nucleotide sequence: TGTGCCAGCAGCTTCTGGGGGGGGAATTCACCCCTCCACTTT.

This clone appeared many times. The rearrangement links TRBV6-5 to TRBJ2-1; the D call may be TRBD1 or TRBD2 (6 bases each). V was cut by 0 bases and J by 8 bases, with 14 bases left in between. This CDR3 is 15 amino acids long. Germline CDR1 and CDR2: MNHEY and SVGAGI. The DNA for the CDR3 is TGTGCCAGCAGTTACTCCCCCGGAGGGGGATATGAGCAGTTCTTC. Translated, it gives CASSYSPGGGYEQFF.

The CDR3 DNA sequence: TGTGCCAGCAGCGTAGTGAGCAGTCCCGGGGAGCTGTTTTTT. Its translation: CASSVVSSPGELFF. The genes are TRBV9 and TRBJ2-2; unclear D gene. V was trimmed by 0 bases and J by 6 bases, leaving 9 bases between them. CDR3 length: 14 amino acids. The germline V gene encodes CDR1 SGDLS and CDR2 YYNGEE.